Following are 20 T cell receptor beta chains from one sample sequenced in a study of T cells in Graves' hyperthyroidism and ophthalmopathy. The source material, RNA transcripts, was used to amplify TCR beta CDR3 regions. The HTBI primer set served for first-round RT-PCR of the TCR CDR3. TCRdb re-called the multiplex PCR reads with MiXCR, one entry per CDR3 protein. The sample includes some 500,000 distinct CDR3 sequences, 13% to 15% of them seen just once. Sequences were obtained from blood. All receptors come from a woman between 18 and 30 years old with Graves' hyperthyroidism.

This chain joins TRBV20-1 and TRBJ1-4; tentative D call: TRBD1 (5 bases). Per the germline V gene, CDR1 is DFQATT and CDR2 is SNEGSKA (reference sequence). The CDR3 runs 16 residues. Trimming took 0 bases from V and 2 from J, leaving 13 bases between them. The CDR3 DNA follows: TGCAGTGCTAGAGATTGGGCAGGGCCCACTAATGAAAAACTGTTTTTT. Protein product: CSARDWAGPTNEKLFF.

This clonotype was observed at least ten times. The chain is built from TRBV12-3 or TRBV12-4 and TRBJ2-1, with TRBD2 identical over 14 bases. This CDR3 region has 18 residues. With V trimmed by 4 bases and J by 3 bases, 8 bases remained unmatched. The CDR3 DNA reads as TGTGCCAGCAGTTCGGGACTAGCGGGAGACGAGAACTACAATGAGCAGTTCTTC. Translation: CASSSGLAGDENYNEQFF.

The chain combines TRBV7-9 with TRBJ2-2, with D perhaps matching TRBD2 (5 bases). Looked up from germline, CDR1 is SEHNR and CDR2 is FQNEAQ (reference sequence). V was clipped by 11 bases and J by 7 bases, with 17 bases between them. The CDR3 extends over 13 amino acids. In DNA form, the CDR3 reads TGTGCCTTACGTGGACTTTCGGGCGGGGAGCTGTTTTTT. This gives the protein CALRGLSGGELFF.

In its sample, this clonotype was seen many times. Here the CDR3 DNA reads TGCAGTGCTAGAGGAGGGGGGCACGAGCAGTACTTC. Translation: CSARGGGHEQYF. The chain uses TRBV20-1 and TRBJ2-7; D possibly uses TRBD1 or TRBD2 (6 bases each). V was shortened by 1 base and J by 5 bases, with 9 bases between the two germline ends. The germline V gene encodes CDR1 DFQATT and CDR2 SNEGSKA (reference sequence). CDR3 length: 12 residues.

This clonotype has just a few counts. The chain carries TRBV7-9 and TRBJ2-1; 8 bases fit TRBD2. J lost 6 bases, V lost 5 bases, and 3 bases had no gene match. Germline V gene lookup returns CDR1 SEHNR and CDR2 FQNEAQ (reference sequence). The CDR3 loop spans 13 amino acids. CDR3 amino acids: CASSQTSGNEQFF. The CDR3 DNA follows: TGTGCCAGCAGCCAAACTAGCGGCAATGAGCAGTTCTTC.

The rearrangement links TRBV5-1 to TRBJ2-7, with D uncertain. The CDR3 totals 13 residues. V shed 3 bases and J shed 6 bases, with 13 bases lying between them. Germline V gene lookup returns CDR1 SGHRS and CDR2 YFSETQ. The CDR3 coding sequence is TGCGCCAGCAGCTATTCCTTGGAGACCGAGCAGTACTTC. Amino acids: CASSYSLETEQYF.

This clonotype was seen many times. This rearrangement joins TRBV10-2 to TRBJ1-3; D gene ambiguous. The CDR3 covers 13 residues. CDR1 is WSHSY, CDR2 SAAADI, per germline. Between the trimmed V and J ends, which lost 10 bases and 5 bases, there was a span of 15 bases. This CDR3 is CATWESTRNTIYF. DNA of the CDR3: TGCGCCACATGGGAGAGTACAAGAAACACCATATATTTT.

The CDR3 DNA reads TGTGCCAGCAGCGCTCCCACAGGGGGCATCACCGGGGAGCTGTTTTTT. It yields the protein CASSAPTGGITGELFF. This rearrangement joins TRBV9 to TRBJ2-2; TRBD1 agrees at 9 bases. The germline V gene has CDR1 SGDLS and CDR2 YYNGEE. The J segment lost 4 bases and the V segment lost 3 bases, leaving 7 bases of the junction unmatched. The length of the CDR3 is 16 residues. The full variable domain, completed using reference TRBV9 and TRBJ2-2, is DSGVTQTPKHLITATGQRVTLRCSPRSGDLSVYWYQQSLDQGLQFLIQYYNGEERAKGNILERFSAQQFPDLHSELNLSSLELGDSALYFCASSAPTGGITGELFFGEGSRLTVL.

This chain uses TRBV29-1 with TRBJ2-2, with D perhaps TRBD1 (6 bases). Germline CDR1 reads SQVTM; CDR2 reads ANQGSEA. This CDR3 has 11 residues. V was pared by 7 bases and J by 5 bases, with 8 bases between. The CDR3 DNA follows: TGCAGCGCTACAGGGACCGGGGAGCTGTTTTTT. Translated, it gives CSATGTGELFF.

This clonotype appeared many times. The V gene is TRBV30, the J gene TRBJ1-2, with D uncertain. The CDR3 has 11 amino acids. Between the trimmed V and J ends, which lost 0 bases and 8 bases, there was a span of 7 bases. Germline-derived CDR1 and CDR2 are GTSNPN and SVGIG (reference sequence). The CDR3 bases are TGTGCCTGGAGTGTGACGGGGGGCTACACCTTC. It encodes CAWSVTGGYTF.

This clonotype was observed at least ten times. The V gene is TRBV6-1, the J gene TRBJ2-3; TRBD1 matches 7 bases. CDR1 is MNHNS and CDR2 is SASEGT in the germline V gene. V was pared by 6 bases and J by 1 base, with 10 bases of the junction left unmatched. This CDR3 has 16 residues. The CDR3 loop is CASRGDSSEGTDTQYF. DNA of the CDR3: TGTGCCAGCAGAGGGGACAGCTCCGAGGGCACAGATACGCAGTATTTT.

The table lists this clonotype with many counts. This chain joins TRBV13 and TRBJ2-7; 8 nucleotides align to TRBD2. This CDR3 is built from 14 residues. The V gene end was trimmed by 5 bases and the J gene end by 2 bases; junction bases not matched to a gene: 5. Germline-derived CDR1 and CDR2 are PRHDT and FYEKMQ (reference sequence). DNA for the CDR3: TGTGCCAGCAGCATGACTAGCGCAGCCTACGAGCAGTACGTC. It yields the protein CASSMTSAAYEQYV.

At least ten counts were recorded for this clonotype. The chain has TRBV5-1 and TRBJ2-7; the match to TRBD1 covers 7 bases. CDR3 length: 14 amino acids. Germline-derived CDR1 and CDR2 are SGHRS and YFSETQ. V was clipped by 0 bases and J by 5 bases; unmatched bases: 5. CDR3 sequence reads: CASSLELGGNEQYV. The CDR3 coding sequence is TGCGCCAGCAGCTTGGAGCTAGGGGGCAACGAGCAGTACGTC.

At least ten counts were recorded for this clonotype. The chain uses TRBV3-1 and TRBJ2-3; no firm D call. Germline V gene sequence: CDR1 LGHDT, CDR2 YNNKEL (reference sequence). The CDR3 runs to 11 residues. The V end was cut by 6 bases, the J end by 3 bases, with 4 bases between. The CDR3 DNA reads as TGTGCCAGCAGTCAGACAGATACGCAGTATTTT. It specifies CASSQTDTQYF.

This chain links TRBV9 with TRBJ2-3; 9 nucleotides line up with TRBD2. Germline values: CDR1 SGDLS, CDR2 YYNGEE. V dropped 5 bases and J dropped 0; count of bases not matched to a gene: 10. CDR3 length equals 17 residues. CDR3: CASSASRLAESTDTQYF. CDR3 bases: TGTGCCAGCAGTGCGTCGAGACTAGCGGAGAGCACAGATACGCAGTATTTT.

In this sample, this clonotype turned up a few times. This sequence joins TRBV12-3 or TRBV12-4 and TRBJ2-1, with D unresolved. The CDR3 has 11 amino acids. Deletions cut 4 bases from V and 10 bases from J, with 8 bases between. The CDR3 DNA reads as TGTGCCAGCAGTTCGTCTAAGGAGCAGTTCTTC. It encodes CASSSSKEQFF.

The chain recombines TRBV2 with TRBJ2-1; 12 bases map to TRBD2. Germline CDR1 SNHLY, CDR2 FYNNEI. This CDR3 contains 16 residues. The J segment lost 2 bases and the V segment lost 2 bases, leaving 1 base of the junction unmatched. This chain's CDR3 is CASSEPSGRAYNEQFF. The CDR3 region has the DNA TGTGCCAGCAGTGAACCTAGCGGGAGGGCCTACAATGAGCAGTTCTTC. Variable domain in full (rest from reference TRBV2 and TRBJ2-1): EPEVTQTPSHQVTQMGQEVILRCVPISNHLYFYWYRQILGQKVEFLVSFYNNEISEKSEIFDDQFSVERPDGSNFTLKIRSTKLEDSAMYFCASSEPSGRAYNEQFFGPGTRLTVL.

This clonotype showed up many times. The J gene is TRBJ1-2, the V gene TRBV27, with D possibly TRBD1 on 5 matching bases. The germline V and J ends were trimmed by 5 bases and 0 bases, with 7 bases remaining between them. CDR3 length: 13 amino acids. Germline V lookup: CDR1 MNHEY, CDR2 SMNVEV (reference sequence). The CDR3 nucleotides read TGTGCCAGCAGTACGACAGCTAACTATGGCTACACCTTC. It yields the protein CASSTTANYGYTF.

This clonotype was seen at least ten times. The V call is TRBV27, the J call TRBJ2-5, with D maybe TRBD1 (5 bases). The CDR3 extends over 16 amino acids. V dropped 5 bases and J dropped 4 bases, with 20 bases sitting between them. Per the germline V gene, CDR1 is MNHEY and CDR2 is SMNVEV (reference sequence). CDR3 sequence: CASSRIGSRVRETQYF. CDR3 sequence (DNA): TGTGCCAGCAGTCGTATAGGCTCCAGGGTGCGAGAGACCCAGTACTTC.

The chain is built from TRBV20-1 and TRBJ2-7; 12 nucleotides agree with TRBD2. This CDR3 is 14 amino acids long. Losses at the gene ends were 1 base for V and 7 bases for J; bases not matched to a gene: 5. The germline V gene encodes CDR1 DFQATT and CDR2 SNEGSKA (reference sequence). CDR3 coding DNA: TGCAGTGCTAGAGGTCTAGCGGGAGGGGGAGAGCAGTACGTC. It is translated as CSARGLAGGGEQYV.